This T cell receptor beta chain appears in the sequencing data of a study of beta chain features in type 1 diabetes. As for the study in general: In all, some 100,000,000 sorted cells from all samples were analyzed.

This clone was counted between two and nine times. Germline loops: CDR1 GTSNPN, CDR2 SVGIG (reference sequence). J lost 3 bases, V lost 4 bases, and 2 bases had no gene match. CDR3 length: 13 residues. The whole isolated RNA underwent reverse transcription, so sequencing captured expressed TCRB transcripts. Method: immunoSEQ multiplex PCR; TCRdb's copy keeps in-frame clones and lacks some. The table lists approximately 44,000 clones, roughly 56% of them singletons, with more than 2% in the top ten. Via the markers CD45RO/CCR7/CD25/CD127/CD95/CD27, stem cell-like memory, regulatory, central memory and naive CD4+ cells were sorted.

The rearrangement links TRBV30 to TRBJ2-3, with 9 nucleotides matching TRBD2. This clonotype was sampled from a woman aged 18-29 years in good health. Sequencing was performed on Tregs from blood. CDR3 protein: CAWKTSGTDTQYF. DNA of the CDR3: TGTGCCTGGAAAACTAGCGGGACAGATACGCAGTATTTT.